These 19 T cell receptor beta chains were sequenced from one sample in a study of shared clonotypes between healthy human individuals. Method: immunoSEQ multiplex PCR; TCRdb's copy keeps in-frame clones and lacks some. The sample has 2 million to 2.5 million clones, 85% to 95% seen once. Sequencing used naive CD4+ T cells from PBMCs. As to subset: CD45RA+ positively selected. These TCRs come from a man younger than 35 in good health. Some clones in this sample may be carry-over from other donors' samples.

This clone was seen just once. The genes are TRBV28 and TRBJ1-3, with D tentatively TRBD1 (5 bases). This CDR3 spans 15 amino acids. The V and J ends lost 5 bases and 3 bases respectively, with 14 bases between them. Germline V gives CDR1 MDHEN, CDR2 SYDVKM. In DNA, the CDR3 is TGTGCCAGCAGTCCCGGGGGAGGACGTGGAAACACCATATATTTT. It codes for CASSPGGGRGNTIYF. The full variable domain, with the rest looked up from reference TRBV28 and TRBJ1-3, is DVKVTQSSRYLVKRTGEKVFLECVQDMDHENMFWYRQDPGLGLRLIYFSYDVKMKEKGDIPEGYSVSREKKERFSLILESASTNQTSMYLCASSPGGGRGNTIYFGEGSWLTVV.

V gene TRBV5-4 combines with J gene TRBJ2-1; 9 nucleotides agree with TRBD2. Germline V lookup: CDR1 SGHNT, CDR2 YYREEE (reference sequence). This CDR3 is built from 15 residues. Losses at the gene ends were 1 base for V and 8 bases for J; bases not matched to a gene: 7. The chain's CDR3 is CASSLRPSGNYEQFF. As DNA, the CDR3 is TGTGCCAGCAGCTTGAGGCCTAGCGGGAACTATGAGCAGTTCTTC.

The genes are TRBV2 and TRBJ1-4, with no clear D. CDR1 and CDR2 from the germline V gene are SNHLY and FYNNEI. The CDR3 has 15 residues. Trimming pared 7 bases from V and 5 bases from J, leaving 17 bases between. This CDR3 is CASTGIGGPNEKLFF. CDR3 nucleotide sequence: TGTGCCAGCACAGGCATAGGAGGGCCAAATGAAAAACTGTTTTTT.

The chain carries TRBV2 and TRBJ2-3, with unresolved D. V was trimmed by 2 bases and J by 8 bases, leaving 5 bases between them. CDR3 length equals 11 residues. Germline-derived CDR1 and CDR2 are SNHLY and FYNNEI. In DNA form, the CDR3 reads TGTGCCAGCAGTGAACGTGGTACGCAGTATTTT. Translated, it gives CASSERGTQYF.

The chain couples TRBV5-6 to TRBJ1-2; no clear D. The length of the CDR3 is 12 residues. V was shortened by 0 bases and J by 10 bases, with 10 bases between the two germline ends. The germline V gene has CDR1 SGHDT and CDR2 YYEEEE. The CDR3 DNA follows: TGTGCCAGCAGCTTGGAGCGGGAGGTCTACACCTTC. Amino acids: CASSLEREVYTF.

V is TRBV5-1 and J is TRBJ1-1; D remains unclear. V was trimmed by 4 bases and J by 3 bases, leaving 10 bases between them. The V gene's germline CDR1 is SGHRS and CDR2 YFSETQ. This CDR3 is 13 amino acids long. The CDR3 DNA reads as TGCGCCAGCAGCACCGACACACACACTGAAGCTTTCTTT. Its translation is CASSTDTHTEAFF. The full variable domain, with the rest looked up from reference TRBV5-1 and TRBJ1-1, is KAGVTQTPRYLIKTRGQQVTLSCSPISGHRSVSWYQQTPGQGLQFLFEYFSETQRNKGNFPGRFSGRQFSNSRSEMNVSTLELGDSALYLCASSTDTHTEAFFGQGTRLTVV.

The V and J genes are TRBV7-3 and TRBJ2-7; 10 nucleotides agree with TRBD2. The CDR3 runs to 15 residues. With V trimmed by 2 bases and J by 5 bases, 6 bases remained unmatched. CDR1 is SGHTA, CDR2 FQGTGA, per germline. This CDR3 is CASSLSSGSLNEQYF. The CDR3 nucleotides read TGTGCCAGCAGCTTATCTAGCGGGAGTTTAAACGAGCAGTACTTC.

The CDR3 here is CASSYEGWETQYF. The DNA of the CDR3 is TGCGCCAGCAGCTACGAAGGGTGGGAGACCCAGTACTTC. The chain is built from TRBV5-1 and TRBJ2-5, with D unclear. The CDR3 is 13 amino acids. Germline V gene data show CDR1 as SGHRS and CDR2 as YFSETQ. V was shortened by 3 bases and J by 5 bases, with 11 bases between the two germline ends.

J is TRBJ1-1 and V is TRBV5-1; D gene uncertain. CDR3 length equals 14 residues. Per the germline V gene, CDR1 is SGHRS and CDR2 is YFSETQ. Trimming took 4 bases from V and 5 from J, leaving 15 bases between them. DNA of the CDR3: TGCGCCAGCAGCCTGGGTGCGGGGAAGACTGAAGCTTTCTTT. Protein product: CASSLGAGKTEAFF.

The chain has TRBV28 and TRBJ2-7, with unresolved D. The CDR3 loop spans 15 amino acids. V gave up 4 bases and J gave up 0 bases, with 13 bases separating them. CDR1 is MDHEN, CDR2 SYDVKM, per germline. CDR3 nucleotides: TGTGCCAGCAGTTCGGGCCCCATGGGCTCCTACGAGCAGTACTTC. This sequence encodes CASSSGPMGSYEQYF.

The V gene is TRBV7-9, the J gene TRBJ2-1; 10 bases are a match to TRBD1. J was trimmed by 9 bases and V by 1 base; bases with no gene match: 6. Germline assignment: CDR1 SEHNR and CDR2 FQNEAQ (reference sequence). CDR3 length: 15 residues. CDR3 region: CASSLVATGGREQFF. Written as DNA, the CDR3 is TGTGCCAGCAGCTTAGTCGCGACAGGGGGCCGTGAGCAGTTCTTC.

This clone was detected once. The chain couples TRBV5-4 to TRBJ2-7; tentative D call: TRBD2 (6 bases). Germline V CDR1 and CDR2: SGHNT, YYREEE (reference sequence). V was cut by 0 bases and J by 3 bases, with 10 bases left in between. This CDR3 contains 14 residues. This CDR3 reads CASSLGGVRYEQYF. In DNA, the CDR3 is TGTGCCAGCAGCTTGGGCGGGGTCCGCTACGAGCAGTACTTC.

The V and J genes are TRBV5-1 and TRBJ2-7; D remains unclear. Germline values: CDR1 SGHRS, CDR2 YFSETQ. Trimming took off 0 bases at V and 3 bases at J, with 13 bases between the two ends. CDR3 length: 15 amino acids. The CDR3 nucleotides are TGCGCCAGCAGCTTGGGTCCCGGGCCAGGCTACGAGCAGTACTTC. The encoded protein is CASSLGPGPGYEQYF.

This sequence joins TRBV9 and TRBJ2-1, with 8 nucleotides matching TRBD1. The junction had 5 bases not matched to a gene; V was cut back by 4 bases and J by 5 bases. The CDR3 has 14 amino acids. Germline V CDR1 and CDR2: SGDLS, YYNGEE. DNA for the CDR3: TGTGCCAGCAGCCCCGGGACAGGCCACAATGAGCAGTTCTTC. Amino acids: CASSPGTGHNEQFF.

The V gene is TRBV6-6, the J gene TRBJ1-2; 8 nucleotides agree with TRBD1. V dropped 6 bases and J dropped 4; count of bases not matched to a gene: 7. Looked up from germline, CDR1 is MNHNY and CDR2 is SVGAGI (reference sequence). The CDR3 extends over 14 amino acids. The CDR3 DNA reads TGTGCCAGCAGCCCTCGGACAGGGAGCTATGGCTACACCTTC. Amino acids: CASSPRTGSYGYTF.

This sequence joins TRBV6-5 and TRBJ2-7, with D perhaps matching TRBD2 (5 bases). V dropped 6 bases and J dropped 0 bases, with 15 bases sitting between them. This CDR3 is built from 15 residues. In germline, CDR1 is MNHEY, CDR2 SVGAGI. The CDR3 sequence is CASRRAFGDSYEQYF. CDR3 DNA sequence: TGTGCCAGCAGGCGGGCCTTCGGGGACTCCTACGAGCAGTACTTC.

The sample holds a few counts of this clone. The rearrangement uses TRBV18 and TRBJ1-4; 7 bases align to TRBD1. The germline V gene encodes CDR1 KGHSH and CDR2 LQKENI. The J segment lost 8 bases and the V segment lost 6 bases, leaving 6 bases of the junction unmatched. The CDR3 sequence is 13 residues long. CDR3 region: CASSGQVNEKLFF. CDR3 DNA: TGTGCCAGCTCCGGACAGGTAAACGAAAAACTGTTTTTT. The full variable domain, with the rest looked up from reference TRBV18 and TRBJ1-4, is NAGVMQNPRHLVRRRGQEARLRCSPMKGHSHVYWYRQLPEEGLKFMVYLQKENIIDESGMPKERFSAEFPKEGPSILRIQQVVRGDSAAYFCASSGQVNEKLFFGSGTQLSVL.

The chain employs TRBV5-4 and TRBJ2-7, with 13 nucleotides matching TRBD2. Germline lookup yields CDR1 SGHNT and CDR2 YYREEE (reference sequence). V lost 4 bases and J lost 2; bases outside the gene matches: 6. The CDR3 runs to 16 residues. In nucleotides, the CDR3 is TGTGCCAGCAGCGATAGAGGACTAGCGGGAGCCTACGAGCAGTACTTC. It specifies CASSDRGLAGAYEQYF. Using reference TRBV5-4 and TRBJ2-7 for the parts outside the CDR3, the full variable domain is ETGVTQSPTHLIKTRGQQVTLRCSSQSGHNTVSWYQQALGQGPQFIFQYYREEENGRGNFPPRFSGLQFPNYSSELNVNALELDDSALYLCASSDRGLAGAYEQYFGPGTRLTVT.

The chain links TRBV28 to TRBJ1-4, with unresolved D. CDR3 size: 15 residues. Trimming stripped 6 bases from V and 3 bases from J, with 14 bases between. In germline, CDR1 is MDHEN, CDR2 SYDVKM. CDR3 DNA: TGTGCCAGCAGCAACGGACGTAATGCTAATGAAAAACTGTTTTTT. Its translation is CASSNGRNANEKLFF.